A selection of T cell receptor beta chains follows, all from one sample in a study of blood T cell repertoires in COVID-19. Libraries were prepared by immunoSEQ multiplex PCR; TCRdb keeps only in-frame clonotypes and omits some of them. Counted here are 100,000 or so clones, almost 95% occurring once; the ten biggest clones make up about 6.6%. Sequencing input: peripheral blood. These receptors were taken from a woman aged 55-70 years with active COVID-19. The CDR3 runs from the conserved cysteine through the conserved F or W. A D gene is named only where the DNA matches it firmly. Expanded clones are given a class, and other clones once, few, many or no size at all.

v_call: TRBV28
j_call: TRBJ2-7
d_call: TRBD2
clone_size: -
cdr3_aa: CASSLRRLAPSYEQYF
cdr3_nt: TGTGCCAGCAGTTTAAGGAGACTAGCGCCCTCCTACGAGCAGTACTTC

v_call: TRBV7-2
j_call: TRBJ1-1
d_call: -
clone_size: -
cdr3_aa: CASSFRQENTEAFF
cdr3_nt: TGTGCCAGCAGCTTCCGACAGGAGAACACTGAAGCTTTCTTT

v_call: TRBV7-8
j_call: TRBJ2-5
d_call: TRBD2
clone_size: -
cdr3_aa: CASSLKSLIRAGGKETQYF
cdr3_nt: TGTGCCAGCAGCCTAAAATCTTTGATCAGGGCGGGGGGGAAGGAGACCCAGTACTTC

v_call: TRBV5-4
j_call: TRBJ1-1
d_call: TRBD1
clone_size: -
cdr3_aa: CASSSKTGVNTEAFF
cdr3_nt: TGTGCCAGCAGCTCTAAGACAGGGGTGAACACTGAAGCTTTCTTT

v_call: TRBV5-8
j_call: TRBJ2-2
d_call: TRBD2
clone_size: once
cdr3_aa: CASSPGTSPNSGELFF
cdr3_nt: TGTGCCAGCAGCCCAGGGACTAGCCCTAACAGCGGGGAGCTGTTTTTT

v_call: TRBV5-4
j_call: TRBJ2-3
d_call: TRBD2
clone_size: -
cdr3_aa: CASSLMAGGPTDTQYF
cdr3_nt: TGTGCCAGCAGCTTGATGGCGGGGGGGCCAACAGATACGCAGTATTTT

v_call: TRBV5-1
j_call: TRBJ2-1
d_call: TRBD2
clone_size: -
cdr3_aa: CASRELAAYNEQFF
cdr3_nt: TGCGCCAGCAGGGAACTAGCGGCCTACAATGAGCAGTTCTTC

v_call: TRBV5-1
j_call: TRBJ2-1
d_call: -
clone_size: -
cdr3_aa: CASSLVGEGKEQFF
cdr3_nt: TGCGCCAGCAGCTTGGTCGGTGAGGGAAAGGAGCAGTTCTTC

v_call: TRBV14
j_call: TRBJ2-2
d_call: -
clone_size: -
cdr3_aa: CASSQVRSGELFF
cdr3_nt: TGTGCCAGCAGCCAAGTCAGGTCCGGGGAGCTGTTTTTT

v_call: TRBV6-6
j_call: TRBJ2-7
d_call: -
clone_size: -
cdr3_aa: CASRWQVATYEQYF
cdr3_nt: TGTGCCAGCAGGTGGCAGGTGGCGACCTACGAGCAGTACTTC

v_call: TRBV5-8
j_call: TRBJ1-4
d_call: -
clone_size: -
cdr3_aa: CASSLPGGGEKLFF
cdr3_nt: TGTGCCAGCAGCTTGCCCGGGGGTGGCGAAAAACTGTTTTTT

v_call: TRBV9
j_call: TRBJ2-3
d_call: -
clone_size: -
cdr3_aa: CASSPRVAVDTQYF
cdr3_nt: TGTGCCAGCAGCCCCCGTGTAGCGGTAGATACGCAGTATTTT

v_call: TRBV3-1/TRBV3-2
j_call: TRBJ1-2
d_call: -
clone_size: -
cdr3_aa: CASSQSAGANYGYTF
cdr3_nt: TGTGCCAGCAGCCAAAGTGCAGGGGCCAACTATGGCTACACCTTC

v_call: TRBV6-7
j_call: TRBJ2-1
d_call: TRBD2
clone_size: -
cdr3_aa: CASSYSKGTSGPRANNEQFF
cdr3_nt: TGTGCCAGCAGTTACTCGAAAGGGACTAGCGGACCGAGGGCCAACAATGAGCAGTTCTTC

v_call: TRBV12-3/TRBV12-4
j_call: TRBJ2-3
d_call: -
clone_size: -
cdr3_aa: CASSRTDTQYF
cdr3_nt: TGTGCCAGCTCCCGGACAGATACGCAGTATTTT

v_call: TRBV19
j_call: TRBJ2-7
d_call: TRBD1
clone_size: -
cdr3_aa: CASSGRQGSEQYF
cdr3_nt: TGTGCCAGTAGTGGGCGACAGGGTTCCGAGCAGTACTTC

v_call: TRBV7-2
j_call: TRBJ2-2
d_call: -
clone_size: -
cdr3_aa: CASSPGGAGELFF
cdr3_nt: TGTGCCAGCAGCCCCGGGGGAGCCGGGGAGCTGTTTTTT

v_call: TRBV3-1/TRBV3-2
j_call: TRBJ1-5
d_call: -
clone_size: once
cdr3_aa: CASSRAGTLDQPQHF
cdr3_nt: TGTGCCAGCAGCCGAGCCGGGACACTAGATCAGCCCCAGCATTTT

v_call: TRBV5-1
j_call: TRBJ2-1
d_call: TRBD2
clone_size: -
cdr3_aa: CASSIPVSGGYNEQFF
cdr3_nt: TGCGCCAGCAGCATTCCGGTCAGCGGGGGTTACAATGAGCAGTTCTTC